Shown below are 24 T cell receptor beta chains from a single sample sequenced in a study of cytomegalovirus exposure and HLA in healthy donors. 13 Jbeta primers and 60 Vbeta primers were used for the PCR. Generated by immunoSEQ multiplex PCR, the TCRdb table keeps only in-frame clones and is missing some. The repertoire consists of 140,000 or so clones, with approximately 82% occurring once and the leading ten covering approximately 9.7%. The sample comprised PBMCs. These receptors were obtained from a woman aged 55-70 years in good health and CMV-seropositive.

V and J are TRBV28 and TRBJ1-4, with D unresolved. The CDR3 is 15 amino acids. Trimming took 6 bases from V and 8 from J, leaving 19 bases between them. Germline CDR1 MDHEN, CDR2 SYDVKM. The CDR3 region is CASSPGSSLEEKLFF. The CDR3 DNA follows: TGTGCCAGCAGCCCTGGGTCTTCTCTAGAAGAAAAACTGTTTTTT.

The genes are TRBV2 and TRBJ2-7; tentative D call: TRBD1 (6 bases). Germline loops: CDR1 SNHLY, CDR2 FYNNEI. The CDR3 contains 15 residues. V lost 2 bases to trimming and J lost 0 bases, with 11 bases between them. The CDR3 DNA follows: TGTGCCAGCAGTGAATGGGACATAAGCTCCTACGAGCAGTACTTC. It encodes CASSEWDISSYEQYF. Drawing the rest from reference TRBV2 and TRBJ2-7, the complete variable domain is EPEVTQTPSHQVTQMGQEVILRCVPISNHLYFYWYRQILGQKVEFLVSFYNNEISEKSEIFDDQFSVERPDGSNFTLKIRSTKLEDSAMYFCASSEWDISSYEQYFGPGTRLTVT.

This sequence joins TRBV5-6 and TRBJ2-1; possible D gene TRBD1, 6 bases. V was shortened by 7 bases and J by 2 bases, with 16 bases between the two germline ends. CDR1 SGHDT and CDR2 YYEEEE come from the germline V gene. The length of the CDR3 is 15 residues. CDR3 sequence reads: CASAARTVPYNEQFF. The CDR3 nucleotides are TGTGCCAGCGCCGCCCGGACAGTCCCCTACAATGAGCAGTTCTTC.

This chain uses TRBV28 with TRBJ2-3; TRBD1 aligns across 9 bases. The germline V gene encodes CDR1 MDHEN and CDR2 SYDVKM. CDR3 size: 15 residues. Germline trimming cut 4 bases from V and 3 bases from J; bases unmatched to any gene: 5. CDR3 nucleotides: TGTGCCAGCAGTTCGGCCGGGACAGGGACAGATACGCAGTATTTT. Translating gives CASSSAGTGTDTQYF.

Only a few counts were recorded for this clone. V is TRBV4-1 and J is TRBJ2-5; D is unresolved. The CDR3 consists of 16 residues. Trimming pared 0 bases from V and 0 bases from J, leaving 11 bases between. The germline CDR1 and CDR2 sequences are MGHRA and YSYEKL. The CDR3 here is CASSQEEFSYQETQYF. The CDR3 DNA is TGCGCCAGCAGCCAAGAGGAGTTTAGCTACCAAGAGACCCAGTACTTC.

V gene TRBV15 combines with J gene TRBJ2-7; 7 bases are shared with TRBD2. Germline lookup yields CDR1 LNHNV and CDR2 YYDKDF (reference sequence). The CDR3 sequence is 15 residues long. The V and J ends lost 0 bases and 6 bases, in that order; junction bases with no gene match: 8. CDR3 amino acids: CATSRDWRLALEQYF. DNA of the CDR3: TGTGCCACCAGCAGAGATTGGAGACTAGCTCTCGAGCAGTACTTC.

This chain joins TRBV10-3 and TRBJ2-6; D is perhaps TRBD1 (5 bases). The CDR3 covers 16 residues. Germline CDR1 reads ENHRY; CDR2 reads SYGVKD. V lost 10 bases to trimming and J lost 0 bases, with 16 bases between them. The CDR3 bases are TGTGCCACCTTGACAGTGGGAAGCTCTGGGGCCAACGTCCTGACTTTC. Its translation is CATLTVGSSGANVLTF.

The V gene is TRBV27, the J gene TRBJ2-3; 9 nucleotides line up with TRBD2. The germline V gene encodes CDR1 MNHEY and CDR2 SMNVEV (reference sequence). The CDR3 is 17 amino acids. Trimming took 3 bases from V and 0 from J; bases not matched to a gene: 7. The DNA for the CDR3 is TGTGCCAGCAGTTTGCTAGCGGGGTTTGCTAGCACAGATACGCAGTATTTT. Protein: CASSLLAGFASTDTQYF.

This clone was recorded once. This chain connects TRBV2 to TRBJ2-5; 9 bases align to TRBD1. J gave up 5 bases and V 6 bases, and 10 bases lay outside the gene matches. Germline CDR1 is SNHLY and CDR2 is FYNNEI. The CDR3 spans 15 residues. This CDR3 is CASSHTGTGSETQYF. The CDR3 bases are TGTGCCAGCAGCCACACCGGGACAGGGTCCGAGACCCAGTACTTC.

This clone turned up a few times. The chain recombines TRBV7-2 with TRBJ2-5; maybe TRBD2 (6 bases). The CDR3 is 13 residues long. Trimming stripped 3 bases from V and 7 bases from J, with 12 bases between. Germline assignment: CDR1 SGHTA and CDR2 FQGNSA. This CDR3 reads CASSFKGSGTQYF. For the CDR3, the DNA is TGTGCCAGCAGCTTTAAGGGTAGCGGGACCCAGTACTTC.

This sequence joins TRBV7-2 and TRBJ1-6; no reliable D call. Germline lookup yields CDR1 SGHTA and CDR2 FQGNSA. The CDR3 runs 13 residues. V gave up 8 bases and J gave up 10 bases, with 15 bases separating them. CDR3 sequence (DNA): TGTGCCAGCTCGGAAGGAGGAAGCTCACCCCTCCACTTT. It encodes CASSEGGSSPLHF.

The V gene is TRBV5-1, the J gene TRBJ2-5, with TRBD1 identical over 8 bases. This CDR3 has 15 residues. J lost 5 bases, V lost 4 bases, and 10 bases had no gene match. In germline, CDR1 is SGHRS, CDR2 YFSETQ. The CDR3: CASSPGAGGGETQYF. CDR3 DNA sequence: TGCGCCAGCAGCCCCGGGGCAGGGGGCGGCGAGACCCAGTACTTC.

The chain recombines TRBV30 with TRBJ2-4, with 9 bases lining up with TRBD2. Germline V gives CDR1 GTSNPN, CDR2 SVGIG (reference sequence). The J segment lost 7 bases and the V segment lost 2 bases, leaving 9 bases of the junction unmatched. The CDR3 length is 15 residues. The CDR3 region has the DNA TGTGCCTGGAGTATCCTAGCGGGATTCCGGAACATTCAGTACTTC. It is translated as CAWSILAGFRNIQYF.

This chain connects TRBV27 to TRBJ1-2; 7 bases fit TRBD1. V trimming: 5 bases; J trimming: 3 bases; junction bases outside the gene matches: 6. The CDR3 sequence is 14 residues long. Germline V gene data show CDR1 as MNHEY and CDR2 as SMNVEV (reference sequence). The DNA of the CDR3 is TGTGCCAGCAGTGGATTCACAGGGGACTATGGCTACACCTTC. It translates to CASSGFTGDYGYTF.

V usage is TRBV7-6 and J usage is TRBJ2-1; 8 bases are a match to TRBD2. The CDR3 has 17 residues. The germline gives CDR1 SGHVS, CDR2 FNYEAQ. V was clipped by 5 bases and J by 0 bases; unmatched bases: 9. The CDR3 reads CASSRLSGASSYNEQFF. The CDR3 region has the DNA TGTGCCAGCAGCCGACTTAGCGGGGCGAGCTCCTACAATGAGCAGTTCTTC.

The J gene is TRBJ1-5, the V gene TRBV19; no clear D gene. Trimming removed 3 bases at V and 3 bases at J, with 9 bases between. Germline V gives CDR1 LNHDA, CDR2 SQIVND (reference sequence). The CDR3 runs 14 residues. Here the CDR3 DNA reads TGTGCCAGTAGTATGTCACGGTACAATCAGCCCCAGCATTTT. Translating gives CASSMSRYNQPQHF.

J is TRBJ1-4 and V is TRBV6-5; 9 bases are shared with TRBD1. Per the germline V gene, CDR1 is MNHEY and CDR2 is SVGAGI. Unmatched junction bases numbered 5, after V lost 5 bases and J lost 7 bases. The CDR3 has 14 residues. The CDR3 here is CASSKGQGFEKLFF. The DNA for the CDR3 is TGTGCCAGCAGTAAAGGACAGGGGTTTGAAAAACTGTTTTTT.

The J gene is TRBJ2-2, the V gene TRBV28; D is perhaps TRBD2 (6 bases). Per germline, CDR1 MDHEN and CDR2 SYDVKM. The CDR3 contains 15 residues. Trimming pared 2 bases from V and 6 bases from J, leaving 13 bases between. CDR3 sequence (DNA): TGTGCCAGCAGTTTAAGGTCGGCGGGGTCCGGGGAGCTGTTTTTT. It specifies CASSLRSAGSGELFF.

The gene calls are TRBV14 and TRBJ2-5, with D possibly matching TRBD1 (5 bases). Trimming left V 1 base short and J 5 bases short, with 14 bases between. The CDR3 length is 15 residues. CDR1 SGHDN and CDR2 FVKESK come from the germline V gene. The CDR3 nucleotides are TGTGCCAGCAGCCAAGTCAGGGCTAGGATGGAGACCCAGTACTTC. This gives the protein CASSQVRARMETQYF. Together with reference TRBV14 and TRBJ2-5, the CDR3 gives the full variable domain: EAGVTQFPSHSVIEKGQTVTLRCDPISGHDNLYWYRRVMGKEIKFLLHFVKESKQDESGMPNNRFLAERTGGTYSTLKVQPAELEDSGVYFCASSQVRARMETQYFGPGTRLLVL.

The V and J genes are TRBV28 and TRBJ2-3; D might be TRBD1 (6 bases). Per germline, CDR1 MDHEN and CDR2 SYDVKM. V shed 6 bases and J shed 5 bases, with 9 bases lying between them. CDR3 length: 12 residues. The CDR3 DNA is TGTGCCAGCAGCCGGGACAAAGATACGCAGTATTTT. This gives the protein CASSRDKDTQYF.

The chain carries TRBV29-1 and TRBJ1-1; D not certain. Germline V gene lookup returns CDR1 SQVTM and CDR2 ANQGSEA. The CDR3 has 13 amino acids. The V and J ends lost 3 bases and 1 base respectively, with 9 bases between them. CDR3 loop: CSVDPPGNTEAFF. CDR3 coding DNA: TGCAGCGTTGATCCTCCGGGGAACACTGAAGCTTTCTTT. Full variable domain (remainder filled in from reference TRBV29-1 and TRBJ1-1): SAVISQKPSRDICQRGTSLTIQCQVDSQVTMMFWYRQQPGQSLTLIATANQGSEATYESGFVIDKFPISRPNLTFSTLTVSNMSPEDSSIYLCSVDPPGNTEAFFGQGTRLTVV.

This clone was observed a handful of times. This sequence joins TRBV6-5 and TRBJ1-4; perhaps TRBD1 as D (5 bases). This CDR3 has 14 amino acids. V dropped 0 bases and J dropped 10 bases, with 12 bases sitting between them. From germline, CDR1 is MNHEY and CDR2 SVGAGI. The CDR3 DNA reads TGTGCCAGCAGTTACTCGAATGATAGGGGAAAACTGTTTTTT. This gives the protein CASSYSNDRGKLFF.

The chain employs TRBV2 and TRBJ1-5; perhaps TRBD1 as D (6 bases). Trimming cost V 5 bases and J 3 bases, with 11 bases left between them. This CDR3 spans 14 amino acids. The germline CDR1 and CDR2 sequences are SNHLY and FYNNEI. The CDR3 here is CASSPGTINQPQHF. The CDR3 region has the DNA TGTGCCAGCAGTCCCGGGACAATCAATCAGCCCCAGCATTTT.

The chain uses TRBV19 and TRBJ2-2, with 7 bases aligning to TRBD1. The junction had 11 bases not matched to a gene; V was cut back by 7 bases and J by 6 bases. In germline, CDR1 is LNHDA, CDR2 SQIVND (reference sequence). This CDR3 comprises 15 residues. CDR3 amino acids: CASTQLDRAAGELFF. In DNA form, the CDR3 reads TGTGCCAGTACCCAATTAGACAGGGCCGCCGGGGAGCTGTTTTTT.